Included here is one T cell receptor (beta chain) sequence, with context. The germline CDR1 and CDR2 sequences are SGHNT and YYREEE (reference sequence). This CDR3 spans 16 amino acids. Trimming cost V 3 bases and J 6 bases; bases outside gene matches: 7. This sample was included in a study of blood T cell repertoires in COVID-19. Overall study context: Nucleic acid was either cDNA or gDNA, and it came from T cells, B-cell-depleted T cells, or PBMCs.

Some clones are missing from TCRdb's copy, which holds only in-frame ones; the method was immunoSEQ multiplex PCR. The sample lists under 150,000 clones; roughly 83% were seen once. The chain uses TRBV5-4 and TRBJ2-2, with TRBD2 matching over 11 bases. Sequencing was performed on peripheral blood. This clonotype originated in a woman of 80 years or more with acute or convalescent COVID-19. The CDR3 coding sequence is TGTGCCAGCAGCTCTATAGCGGGAGGGCCCTCCGGGGAGCTGTTTTTT. Translating gives CASSSIAGGPSGELFF. Using reference TRBV5-4 and TRBJ2-2 for the parts outside the CDR3, the full variable domain is ETGVTQSPTHLIKTRGQQVTLRCSSQSGHNTVSWYQQALGQGPQFIFQYYREEENGRGNFPPRFSGLQFPNYSSELNVNALELDDSALYLCASSSIAGGPSGELFFGEGSRLTVL.